The 2 T cell receptor beta chains below all came from one sample that was sequenced in a study of CD4 T cell repertoires in COVID-19. The repertoire was sequenced with immunoSEQ multiplex PCR; TCRdb's copy has only in-frame clones and lacks some. The profile shows over 75,000 clones, about four fifths of them singletons. The source was CD4+ T cells from peripheral blood, collected after recovery from COVID-19. These receptors all come from a human donor who had COVID-19.

This clone was recorded once. The chain recombines TRBV2 with TRBJ2-5; D unresolved. The germline V and J ends were trimmed by 0 bases and 0 bases, with 8 bases remaining between them. The CDR3 extends over 15 amino acids. Germline assignment: CDR1 SNHLY and CDR2 FYNNEI. The CDR3 region has the DNA TGTGCCAGCAGTGAAGCTCGGAAAAACCAAGAGACCCAGTACTTC. It is translated as CASSEARKNQETQYF.

The chain combines TRBV11-3 with TRBJ2-7, with D perhaps TRBD2 (5 bases). The CDR3 length is 14 residues. Germline loops: CDR1 SGHNT, CDR2 YENEEA. Trimming removed 4 bases at V and 7 bases at J, with 17 bases between. In DNA, the CDR3 is TGTGCCAGCAGCTCCCGTGGAGGCGTTGAGGAGCAGTACTTC. Translation gives CASSSRGGVEEQYF.